The rows below give T cell receptor beta chains drawn from one sample of a study of blood T cells in healthy people across ages. TCRdb recomputed calls from the 5' RACE reads with MiXCR, one row per CDR3 protein. The sample lists about 1.8 million distinct CDR3 sequences; 40% to 55% were seen once. Sequenced material: blood. The receptor source for this set is a woman aged 40 to 50 in good health. CDR3s include the opening cysteine and the closing phenylalanine or tryptophan. The order of the fields is J gene, V gene, D gene, clone size, CDR3 DNA, CDR3 protein. A D gene is named only where the DNA matches it firmly. Some rows mark clone size as missing; the rest say once, few, many or name a class of expanded clone.

>TRBJ2-5|TRBV5-1|TRBD1|few
TGCGCCAGCAGCTCTCTACAGGGGGCCGTGGAGACCCAGTACTTC
CASSSLQGAVETQYF
>TRBJ2-7|TRBV6-2/TRBV6-3|NA|few
TGTGCCAGCAGTTCGGGCGGTTATACGGGCGAGCAGTACTTC
CASSSGGYTGEQYF
>TRBJ2-6|TRBV5-1|TRBD1|few
TGCGCCAGCAGCTTGGGGGACAGGACCTCTGGGGCCAACGTCCTGACTTTC
CASSLGDRTSGANVLTF
>TRBJ2-2|TRBV6-5|TRBD1|NA
TGTGCCAGCAGTTACAAAACAGGGGGCATGGGCACCGGGGAGCTGTTTTTT
CASSYKTGGMGTGELFF
>TRBJ2-3|TRBV7-6|TRBD1|NA
TGTGCCAGCAGCCGGGACAGGCTGAGCACAGATACGCAGTATTTT
CASSRDRLSTDTQYF
>TRBJ1-1|TRBV9|TRBD1|NA
TGTGCCAGCATGACAGGGGAGTTTGGCACTGAAGCTTTCTTT
CASMTGEFGTEAFF
>TRBJ1-4|TRBV4-3|TRBD1|NA
TGCGCCAGCAGCCAGGGACAGGCTTTGGGAAAACTGTTTTTT
CASSQGQALGKLFF
>TRBJ2-7|TRBV29-1|NA|NA
TGCAGCGTTGAAGTCGGCAGGCGGCCCTACGAGCAGTACTTC
CSVEVGRRPYEQYF
>TRBJ1-2|TRBV25-1|NA|NA
TGTGCCAGCAGTGCCGCCTCCCCAGGGAACTATGGCTACACCTTC
CASSAASPGNYGYTF
>TRBJ2-3|TRBV24-1|TRBD1|NA
TGTGCCACCAGTGAATACGGGACAGCCACAGATACGCAGTATTTT
CATSEYGTATDTQYF
>TRBJ2-1|TRBV5-1|TRBD1|NA
TGCGCCAGCAGGGGACAGGTGGATTTCGATGAGCAGTTCTTC
CASRGQVDFDEQFF
>TRBJ2-3|TRBV4-3|NA|few
TGCGCCAGCAGCCAATCCCAAGGTCGGGATACGCAGTATTTT
CASSQSQGRDTQYF
>TRBJ1-4|TRBV28|NA|NA
TGTGCCAGCAGTTTAAGTGAGACCAGGGTAGAAGAAAAACTGTTTTTT
CASSLSETRVEEKLFF
>TRBJ1-1|TRBV3-1|TRBD1|NA
TGTGCCAGCAGTAGGGACAGTTTAACTGAAGCTTTCTTT
CASSRDSLTEAFF
>TRBJ1-2|TRBV7-2|NA|NA
TGTGCCAGCAGCTTAGAAGCAGGGACTCACTCCTATGGCTACACCTTC
CASSLEAGTHSYGYTF
>TRBJ2-7|TRBV11-1|NA|once
TGTGCCAGCAGCTTAGCGCCGCGGCAGATCCACGAGCAGTACTTC
CASSLAPRQIHEQYF
>TRBJ1-4|TRBV12-3/TRBV12-4|NA|NA
TGTGCCAGCGCCTGGGGTGAAAAACTGTTTTTT
CASAWGEKLFF
>TRBJ2-1|TRBV3-1|TRBD2|NA
TGTGCCAGCAGCCAAGGATTCCGCGGGGGGGGCTCTTTGACGGATGAGCAGTTCTTC
CASSQGFRGGGSLTDEQFF
>TRBJ2-2|TRBV6-5|TRBD2|NA
TGTGCCAGCAGTCCTCGGACTAGCGCGGAAACCGGGGAGCTGTTTTTT
CASSPRTSAETGELFF
>TRBJ2-1|TRBV20-1|TRBD2|NA
TGCAGTGCGTCAGTGGAGACTAGCGGGGGTAGCTCCTACAATGAGCAGTTCTTC
CSASVETSGGSSYNEQFF
>TRBJ2-7|TRBV12-3/TRBV12-4|TRBD2|once
TGTGCCAGCAGTCAGGGAGGGCCTCGACCCTACGAGCAGTACTTC
CASSQGGPRPYEQYF
>TRBJ2-1|TRBV6-2/TRBV6-3|NA|NA
TGTGCCAGCAGGGAATGGGGAGCCTACAATGAGCAGTTCTTC
CASREWGAYNEQFF
>TRBJ2-2|TRBV9|NA|NA
TGTGCCAGCAGTGTAGATCCGGGCTCGGACACCGGGGAGCTGTTTTTT
CASSVDPGSDTGELFF
>TRBJ2-3|TRBV20-1|TRBD2|NA
TGCAGTGCTGTGGGACTAGCGGGAGGGGATACGCAGTATTTT
CSAVGLAGGDTQYF
>TRBJ2-7|TRBV20-1|NA|NA
TGCAGTGCTGGAGCTACAGCCGGACAGAACTACGAGCAGTACTTC
CSAGATAGQNYEQYF
>TRBJ2-4|TRBV15|NA|NA
TGTGCCACCAGCCCCCGATGGGGCGGGGAAGTTAATGAGCAGTACTTC
CATSPRWGGEVNEQYF
>TRBJ2-5|TRBV7-9|NA|NA
TGTGCCAGCAGGTGGTACAGGGACCAAGAGACCCAGTACTTC
CASRWYRDQETQYF
>TRBJ2-1|TRBV9|TRBD1|NA
TGTGCCAGCAGCGCACAGGGGTCTGAGCAGTTCTTC
CASSAQGSEQFF
>TRBJ1-2|TRBV5-1|TRBD1|NA
TGCGCCAGTCGAAGGACAGGAGGAGTCTATGGCTACACCTTC
CASRRTGGVYGYTF
>TRBJ2-7|TRBV15|TRBD1|NA
TGTGCCACCAGCGTCAGCGGACAGGGTTGGTCCTACGAGCAGTACTTC
CATSVSGQGWSYEQYF
>TRBJ2-1|TRBV5-4|TRBD2|few
TGTGCCAGCAGCTTGGATGCCGGGTCTAGCGGGGGGTACCACAATGAGCAGTTCTTC
CASSLDAGSSGGYHNEQFF
>TRBJ2-5|TRBV20-1|NA|few
TGCAGTGCTAGAGTCGGAAACCAAGAGACCCAGTACTTC
CSARVGNQETQYF
>TRBJ2-7|TRBV6-2/TRBV6-3|NA|few
TGTGCCAGCAGTGGGGACAAGAACTACGAGCAGTACTTC
CASSGDKNYEQYF
>TRBJ2-3|TRBV7-3|NA|few
TGTGCCAGCAGCTTATACCTGAGCACAGATACGCAGTATTTT
CASSLYLSTDTQYF
>TRBJ1-2|TRBV20-1|NA|NA
TGCAGTGCGATAGCAAACGGGGGGTATGGCTACACCTTC
CSAIANGGYGYTF
>TRBJ2-1|TRBV7-8|NA|few
TGTGCCAGCAGCTTAGGGTTTCGCGAAAATGAGCAGTTCTTC
CASSLGFRENEQFF
>TRBJ1-5|TRBV11-2|TRBD1|NA
TGCGCCAGCAGCGTAGGTGAGGGTCGACAGGGAGAAGGGAGCAATCAGCCCCAGCATTTT
CASSVGEGRQGEGSNQPQHF
>TRBJ2-7|TRBV6-5|TRBD2|NA
TGTGCCAGCAGGCTACTAGCGGGGGTGCCCTCCTACGAGCAGTACTTC
CASRLLAGVPSYEQYF
>TRBJ1-2|TRBV27|NA|NA
TGTGCCAGCAGTTCCGACGAGAGCCACTATGGCTACACCTTC
CASSSDESHYGYTF